The clone carrying this TCR beta chain came up a few times. Germline V CDR1 and CDR2: SGHRS, YFSETQ. With V trimmed by 0 bases and J by 6 bases, 7 bases remained unmatched. The CDR3 is 17 residues long. This sample was taken from a study of cytomegalovirus exposure and HLA in healthy donors. PCR primers comprised 60 Vbeta and 13 Jbeta primers. As handled by the study authors: Per a later analysis, the number of unique TCR beta chains was 75 million to 90 million, of which about 10 million were shared. Assay: immunoSEQ multiplex PCR; the TCRdb copy retains only in-frame clones and omits some. D and trimming were read from the DNA, whereas the V and J calls and clone size are those reported in that table. The table lists roughly 100,000 clones, roughly three quarters of them singletons.

The sample comprised PBMCs. The receptor was derived from a man aged 35-49 years in good health and CMV-seronegative. The chain is built from TRBV5-1 and TRBJ2-1; TRBD2 matches at 12 bases. CDR3 residues: CASSLGILAGGTNEQFF. CDR3 coding DNA: TGCGCCAGCAGCTTGGGCATACTAGCGGGAGGAACCAATGAGCAGTTCTTC.